The clone carrying this T cell receptor beta chain showed up many times. The treatment: skin biopsy from PPD injection site in Mantoux-positive individual. The library had UMIs added by 3' ligation of an oligonucleotide to TCR cDNA. The germline V and J ends were trimmed by 5 bases and 6 bases, with 17 bases remaining between them. The CDR3 covers 14 residues. CDR1 and CDR2 (germline): PRHDT, FYEKMQ (reference sequence). This record belongs to a study of naive and memory T cell subsets. The SP2 primer and nested alpha and beta constant region primers amplified ligated cDNA in four rounds. Via MiXCR, TCRdb re-called the UMI-ligation and nested PCR reads, giving one row per CDR3 protein. The sample has 11,000 to 15,000 distinct CDR3 sequences, 4% to 6.5% seen once; the top ten hold 6.5% to 9%.

The receptor comes from an adult in good health. The chain carries TRBV13 and TRBJ2-7; D possibly uses TRBD1 or TRBD2 (5 bases each). Sample: skin, taken from a tuberculin skin test site. The CDR3 loop reads CASSIEQRGFEQYF. The CDR3 DNA reads TGTGCCAGCAGCATCGAACAGAGGGGTTTCGAGCAGTACTTC.